This T cell receptor beta chain appears in the sequencing data of a study of blood T cell repertoires in COVID-19. On the study more broadly: Whether acute or convalescent, the COVID-19 samples came from the United States, Italy and Spain.

Per germline, CDR1 SGHKS and CDR2 YYEKEE (reference sequence). The ends lost 4 bases at V and 3 bases at J; junction bases unmatched: 7. The CDR3 runs to 16 residues. In the original processing: Estimated nucleated cell counts came from reference gene primer amplification. Some clones are missing from TCRdb's copy, which holds only in-frame ones; the method was immunoSEQ multiplex PCR. That table gives V, J and clone size, and the DNA gave D and trimming. The sample shows 89,000 or so clones, roughly 95% of them seen only once. This receptor was identified in a human donor with active COVID-19. The donor label of this sample is uncertain. The chain is built from TRBV5-5 and TRBJ2-7; 13 bases agree with TRBD2. The sequenced sample consisted of peripheral blood. For the CDR3, the DNA is TGTGCCAGCAGCCTGGGACTAGCGGGACCCCTCTACGAGCAGTACTTC. Encoded protein: CASSLGLAGPLYEQYF. Full variable domain (missing parts from reference TRBV5-5 and TRBJ2-7): DAGVTQSPTHLIKTRGQQVTLRCSPISGHKSVSWYQQVLGQGPQFIFQYYEKEERGRGNFPDRFSARQFPNYSSELNVNALLLGDSALYLCASSLGLAGPLYEQYFGPGTRLTVT.